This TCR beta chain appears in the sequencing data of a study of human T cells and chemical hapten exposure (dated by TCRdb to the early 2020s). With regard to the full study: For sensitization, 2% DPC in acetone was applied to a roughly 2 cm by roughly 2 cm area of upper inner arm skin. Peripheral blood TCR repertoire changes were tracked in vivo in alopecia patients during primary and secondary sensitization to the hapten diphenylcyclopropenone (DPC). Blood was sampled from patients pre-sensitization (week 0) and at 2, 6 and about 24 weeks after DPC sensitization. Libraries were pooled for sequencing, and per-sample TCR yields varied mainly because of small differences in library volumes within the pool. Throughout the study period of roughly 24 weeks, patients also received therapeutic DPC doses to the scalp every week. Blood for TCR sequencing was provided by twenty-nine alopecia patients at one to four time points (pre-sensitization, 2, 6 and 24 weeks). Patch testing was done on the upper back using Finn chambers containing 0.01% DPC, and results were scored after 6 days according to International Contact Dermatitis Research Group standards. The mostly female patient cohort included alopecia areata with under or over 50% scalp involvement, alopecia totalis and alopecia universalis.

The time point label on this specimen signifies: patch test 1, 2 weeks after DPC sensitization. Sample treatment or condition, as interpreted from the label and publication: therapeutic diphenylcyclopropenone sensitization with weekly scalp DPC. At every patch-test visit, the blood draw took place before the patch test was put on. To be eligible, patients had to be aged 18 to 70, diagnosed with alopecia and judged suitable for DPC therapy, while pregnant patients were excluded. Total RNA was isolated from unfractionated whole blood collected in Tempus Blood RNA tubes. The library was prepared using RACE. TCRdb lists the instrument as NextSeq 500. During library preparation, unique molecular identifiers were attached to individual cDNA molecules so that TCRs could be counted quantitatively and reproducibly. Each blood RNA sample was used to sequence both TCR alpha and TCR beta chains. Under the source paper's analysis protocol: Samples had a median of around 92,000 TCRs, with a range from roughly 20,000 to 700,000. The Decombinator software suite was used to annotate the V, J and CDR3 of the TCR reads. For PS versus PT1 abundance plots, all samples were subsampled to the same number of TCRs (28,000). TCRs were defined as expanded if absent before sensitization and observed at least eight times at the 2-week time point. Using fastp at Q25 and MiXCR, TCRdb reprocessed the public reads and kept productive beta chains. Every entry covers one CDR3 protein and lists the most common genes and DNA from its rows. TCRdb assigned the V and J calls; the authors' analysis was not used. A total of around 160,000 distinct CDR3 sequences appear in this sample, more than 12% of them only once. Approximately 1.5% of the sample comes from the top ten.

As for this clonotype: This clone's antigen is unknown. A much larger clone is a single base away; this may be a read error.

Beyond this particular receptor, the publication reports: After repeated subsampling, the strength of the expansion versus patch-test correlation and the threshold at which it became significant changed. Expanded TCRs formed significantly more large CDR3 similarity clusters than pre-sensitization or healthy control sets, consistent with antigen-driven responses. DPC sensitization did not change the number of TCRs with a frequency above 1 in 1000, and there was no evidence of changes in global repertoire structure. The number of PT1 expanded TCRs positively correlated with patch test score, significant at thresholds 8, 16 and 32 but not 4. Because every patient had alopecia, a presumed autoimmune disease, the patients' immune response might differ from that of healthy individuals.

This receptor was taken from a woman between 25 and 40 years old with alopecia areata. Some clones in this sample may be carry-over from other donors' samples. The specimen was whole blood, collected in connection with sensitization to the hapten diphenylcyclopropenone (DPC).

This receptor carries the CDR3 CAISELSGRGYGKLNAEAFF. The sequence in DNA is TGTGCCATCAGTGAGCTGTCAGGAAGGGGCTACGGAAAATTGAACGCTGAAGCTTTCTTT. This receptor chain uses TRBV10-3 and TRBJ1-1, with a weak D call of TRBD1 (5 bases match). The germline V gene yields ENHRY for CDR1 and SYGVKD for CDR2. The CDR3 numbers 20 residues from cysteine through phenylalanine. The kept DNA is CDR3 alone, 60 bases in frame from the first base.